This T cell receptor beta chain comes out of a study of OX40 agonist ivuxolimab in advanced cancers. Study findings and constraints: What antigens the expanded peripheral T cells recognized was never established.

Remarks on this clone: Its cognate antigen is unknown.

Libraries were prepared by immunoSEQ multiplex PCR; TCRdb keeps only in-frame clonotypes and omits some of them. The data show roughly 90,000 clones, with just over 90% seen just once and under 0.35% held by the top ten. The clonotype comes from an adult with an advanced solid tumor such as melanoma, head and neck, liver or kidney cancer. The specimen comprised CD4+ or CD8+ T cells sorted from blood, sampled in a trial of the OX40 agonist ivuxolimab.

CDR3 DNA sequence: TGTGCCAGCAGCCTTAGGTCAGGAGAGGATCAGCCCCAGCATTTT. Amino acid sequence: CASSLRSGEDQPQHF. The rearrangement joins TRBV7-2 to TRBJ1-5; D unclear. The germline CDR1 and CDR2 sequences are SGHTA and FQGNSA. The CDR3 sequence is 15 residues long. V lost 5 bases to trimming and J lost 5 bases, with 16 bases between them.